The 9 T cell receptor beta chains reported below all come from one sample, sequenced in a study of blood T cell repertoires in COVID-19. Some clones are missing from TCRdb's copy, which holds only in-frame ones; the method was immunoSEQ multiplex PCR. The sample lists 120,000 to 150,000 clones, 75% to 90% occurring once. The sample comprised peripheral blood. The receptors shown here come from an elderly man with acute or convalescent COVID-19.

The chain recombines TRBV11-2 with TRBJ1-2, with D perhaps TRBD1 (6 bases). Germline V gene data show CDR1 as SGHAT and CDR2 as FQNNGV. Trimming removed 4 bases from V and 8 bases from J, with 17 bases in between. The CDR3 length is 14 residues. The CDR3 region is CASSSQQGDRGYTF. The CDR3 DNA follows: TGTGCCAGCAGCTCCCAACAGGGCGACAGGGGCTACACCTTC.

The chain recombines TRBV12-3 or TRBV12-4 with TRBJ2-3; 12 bases agree with TRBD2. The CDR3 contains 13 residues. The J segment lost 5 bases and the V segment lost 8 bases, leaving 2 bases of the junction unmatched. This chain's CDR3 is CASQGLAGDTQYF. In nucleotides, the CDR3 is TGTGCCAGCCAGGGACTAGCGGGAGATACGCAGTATTTT.

The rearrangement links TRBV19 to TRBJ2-6; possible D gene TRBD2, 5 bases. The CDR3 extends over 16 amino acids. Germline-derived CDR1 and CDR2 are LNHDA and SQIVND (reference sequence). Trimming pared 7 bases from V and 3 bases from J, leaving 16 bases between. The CDR3 spells CASNAPGSLGANVLTF. Here the CDR3 DNA reads TGTGCCAGTAACGCCCCGGGGTCCCTTGGGGCCAACGTCCTGACTTTC.

This sequence joins TRBV27 and TRBJ1-2; 8 bases match TRBD1. The J segment lost 5 bases and the V segment lost 6 bases, leaving 17 bases of the junction unmatched. Per germline, CDR1 MNHEY and CDR2 SMNVEV (reference sequence). The CDR3 has 17 amino acids. The CDR3 spells CASRQHSPGQGLYGYTF. Here the CDR3 DNA reads TGTGCCAGCAGACAACACTCCCCCGGACAGGGACTTTATGGCTACACCTTC.

This clone was seen only once. J is TRBJ1-4 and V is TRBV3-1 (or the pseudogene TRBV3-2); D is uncertain. This CDR3 has 14 amino acids. V lost 4 bases and J 7 bases, leaving 13 bases between the germline ends. Germline lookup yields CDR1 LGHDT and CDR2 YNNKEL (reference sequence). This chain's CDR3 is CASSLREGTEKLFF. The CDR3 bases are TGTGCCAGCAGCCTTAGAGAGGGCACTGAAAAACTGTTTTTT.

J is TRBJ2-1 and V is TRBV24-1; 14 nucleotides match TRBD2. From germline, CDR1 is KGHDR and CDR2 SFDVKD. The junction had 9 bases not matched to a gene; V was cut back by 8 bases and J by 10 bases. CDR3 size: 15 residues. CDR3 DNA: TGTGCCACCACCTTGGGGACTAGCGGGAGTGGCGAGCAGTTCTTC. Encoded protein: CATTLGTSGSGEQFF.

The chain is built from TRBV12-3 or TRBV12-4 and TRBJ1-1; D not resolved. CDR3 size: 12 residues. The V gene lost 8 bases and the J gene lost 4 bases, with 11 bases spanning the gap. The CDR3 here is CASSSGRTEAFF. The CDR3 DNA reads TGTGCCAGCTCGAGCGGGCGCACTGAAGCTTTCTTT.

The rearrangement uses TRBV7-8 and TRBJ2-1; D unresolved. The CDR3 contains 17 residues. Germline assignment: CDR1 SGHVS and CDR2 FQNEAQ. The V and J ends lost 5 bases and 3 bases respectively, with 20 bases between them. CDR3 coding DNA: TGTGCCAGCAGCCCCCCTTTGCGGTACCGCGACTACAATGAGCAGTTCTTC. It yields the protein CASSPPLRYRDYNEQFF.

The gene calls are TRBV6-5 and TRBJ1-4; D is undetermined. This CDR3 has 14 residues. V was shortened by 3 bases and J by 14 bases, with 19 bases between the two germline ends. Germline values: CDR1 MNHEY, CDR2 SVGAGI. This CDR3 is CASSYDRGFTRLFF. Here the CDR3 DNA reads TGTGCCAGCAGTTATGACCGCGGTTTCACGAGGCTGTTTTTT.